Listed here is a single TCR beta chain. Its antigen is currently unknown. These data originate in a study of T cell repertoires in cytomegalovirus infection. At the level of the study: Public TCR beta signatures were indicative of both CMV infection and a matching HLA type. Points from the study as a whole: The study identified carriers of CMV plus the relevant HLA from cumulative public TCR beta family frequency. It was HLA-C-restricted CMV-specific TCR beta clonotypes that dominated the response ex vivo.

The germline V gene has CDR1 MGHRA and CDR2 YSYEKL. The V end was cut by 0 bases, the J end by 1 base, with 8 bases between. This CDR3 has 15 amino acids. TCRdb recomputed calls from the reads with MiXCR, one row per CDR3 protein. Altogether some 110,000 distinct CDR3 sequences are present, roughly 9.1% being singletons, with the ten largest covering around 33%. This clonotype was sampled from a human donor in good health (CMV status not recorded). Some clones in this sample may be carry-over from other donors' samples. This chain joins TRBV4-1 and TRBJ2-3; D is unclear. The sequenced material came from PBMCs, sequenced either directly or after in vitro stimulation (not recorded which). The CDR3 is CASSQEPTGTDTQYF. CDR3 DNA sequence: TGCGCCAGCAGCCAAGAACCGACTGGCACAGATACGCAGTATTTT.